This T cell receptor (beta chain) was found in a study of blood T cell repertoires in COVID-19. The method was immunoSEQ multiplex PCR; TCRdb's version includes in-frame clones alone and lacks a portion of them. The table lists 190,000 or so clones, roughly 90% of them singletons. The CDR3 totals 14 residues. V gave up 1 base and J gave up 4 bases, with 8 bases separating them. The germline gives CDR1 MNHEY, CDR2 SMNVEV (reference sequence). This sequence joins TRBV27 and TRBJ1-5; tentative D call: TRBD1 (5 bases). The receptor was isolated from a man younger than 30 with acute COVID-19. What was sequenced was PBMCs or T cells enriched from blood (not recorded which). CDR3 in amino acids: CASSLFAGNQPQHF. For the CDR3, the DNA is TGTGCCAGCAGTTTATTCGCAGGGAATCAGCCCCAGCATTTT.